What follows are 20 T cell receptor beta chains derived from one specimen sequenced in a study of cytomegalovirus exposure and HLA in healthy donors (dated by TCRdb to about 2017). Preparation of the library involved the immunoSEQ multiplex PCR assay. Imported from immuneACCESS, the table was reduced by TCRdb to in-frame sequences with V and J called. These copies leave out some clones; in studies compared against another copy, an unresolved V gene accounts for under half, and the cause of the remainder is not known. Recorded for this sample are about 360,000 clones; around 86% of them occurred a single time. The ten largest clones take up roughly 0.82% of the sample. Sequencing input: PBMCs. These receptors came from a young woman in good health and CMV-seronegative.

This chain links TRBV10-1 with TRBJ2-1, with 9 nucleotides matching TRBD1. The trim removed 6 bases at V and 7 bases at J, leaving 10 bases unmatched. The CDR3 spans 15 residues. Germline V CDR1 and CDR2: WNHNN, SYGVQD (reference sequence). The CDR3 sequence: CASSDSGQGLNEQFF. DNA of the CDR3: TGCGCCAGCAGCGACTCGGGACAGGGATTAAATGAGCAGTTCTTC.

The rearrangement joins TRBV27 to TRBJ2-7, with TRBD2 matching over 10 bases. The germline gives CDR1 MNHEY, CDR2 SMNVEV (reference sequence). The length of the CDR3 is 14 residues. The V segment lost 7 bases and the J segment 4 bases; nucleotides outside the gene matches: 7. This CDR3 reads CASTPLAGVYEQYF. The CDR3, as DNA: TGTGCCAGCACCCCCCTAGCGGGAGTGTACGAGCAGTACTTC.

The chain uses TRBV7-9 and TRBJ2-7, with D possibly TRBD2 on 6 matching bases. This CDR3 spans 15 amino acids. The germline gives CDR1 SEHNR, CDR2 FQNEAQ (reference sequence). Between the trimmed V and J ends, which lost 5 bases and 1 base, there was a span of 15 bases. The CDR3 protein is CASSPGSGLSYEQYF. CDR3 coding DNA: TGTGCCAGCAGCCCAGGGTCCGGACTATCCTACGAGCAGTACTTC.

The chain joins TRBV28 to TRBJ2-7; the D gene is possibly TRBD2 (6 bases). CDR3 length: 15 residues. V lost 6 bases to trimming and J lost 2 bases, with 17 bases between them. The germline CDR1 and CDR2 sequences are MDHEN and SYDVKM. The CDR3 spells CASRWGVAAPYEQYF. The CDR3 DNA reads TGTGCCAGCAGGTGGGGGGTAGCGGCGCCCTACGAGCAGTACTTC.

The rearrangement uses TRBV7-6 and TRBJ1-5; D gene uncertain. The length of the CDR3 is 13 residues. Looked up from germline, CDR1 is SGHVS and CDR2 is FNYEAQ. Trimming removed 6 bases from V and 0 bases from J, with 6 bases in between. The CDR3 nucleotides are TGTGCCAGCAGTCCTAATAGCAATCAGCCCCAGCATTTT. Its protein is CASSPNSNQPQHF.

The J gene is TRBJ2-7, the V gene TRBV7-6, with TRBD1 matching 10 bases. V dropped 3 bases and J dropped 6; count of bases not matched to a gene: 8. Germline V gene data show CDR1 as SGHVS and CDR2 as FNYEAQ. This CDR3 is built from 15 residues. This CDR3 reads CASSFLPGQGSEQYF. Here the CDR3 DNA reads TGTGCCAGCAGCTTCCTTCCGGGACAGGGGAGCGAGCAGTACTTC.

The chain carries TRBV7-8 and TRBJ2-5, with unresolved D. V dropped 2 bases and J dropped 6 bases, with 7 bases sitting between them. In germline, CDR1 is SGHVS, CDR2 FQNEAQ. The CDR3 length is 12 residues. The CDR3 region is CASSLILQTQYF. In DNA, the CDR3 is TGTGCCAGCAGCTTAATCCTTCAGACCCAGTACTTC.

The CDR3 DNA is TGTGCCAGCAGCTTCCTTACAGGGCATAGCAATCAGCCCCAGCATTTT. Translated: CASSFLTGHSNQPQHF. This chain connects TRBV5-6 to TRBJ1-5; D perhaps matches TRBD1 (6 bases). V gave up 2 bases and J gave up 0 bases, with 12 bases separating them. Germline V CDR1 and CDR2: SGHDT, YYEEEE. CDR3 length: 16 amino acids.

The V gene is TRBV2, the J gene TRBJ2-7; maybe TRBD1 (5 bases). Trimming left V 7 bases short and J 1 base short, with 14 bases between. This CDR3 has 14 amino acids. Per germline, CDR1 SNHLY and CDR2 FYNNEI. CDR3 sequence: CASNPRGESYEQYF. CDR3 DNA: TGTGCCAGCAACCCTAGGGGCGAGTCCTACGAGCAGTACTTC.

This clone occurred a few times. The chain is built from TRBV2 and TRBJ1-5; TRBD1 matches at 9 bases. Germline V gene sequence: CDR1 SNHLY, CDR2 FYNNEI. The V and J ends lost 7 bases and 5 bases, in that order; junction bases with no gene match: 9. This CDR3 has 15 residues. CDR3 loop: CASNPTGGSYQPQHF. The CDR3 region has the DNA TGTGCCAGCAACCCGACAGGGGGGTCCTATCAGCCCCAGCATTTT.

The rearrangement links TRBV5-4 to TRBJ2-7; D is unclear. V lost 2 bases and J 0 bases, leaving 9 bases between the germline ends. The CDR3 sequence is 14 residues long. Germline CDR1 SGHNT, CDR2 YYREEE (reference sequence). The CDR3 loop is CASSFGHSSYEQYF. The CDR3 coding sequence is TGTGCCAGCAGCTTTGGGCACTCCTCCTACGAGCAGTACTTC.

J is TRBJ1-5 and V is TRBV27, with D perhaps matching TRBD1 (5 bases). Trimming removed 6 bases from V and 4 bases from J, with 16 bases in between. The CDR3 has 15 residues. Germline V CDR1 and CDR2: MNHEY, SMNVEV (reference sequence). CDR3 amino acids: CASRPQGLGNQPQHF. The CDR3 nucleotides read TGTGCCAGCAGACCGCAGGGTCTTGGGAATCAGCCCCAGCATTTT.

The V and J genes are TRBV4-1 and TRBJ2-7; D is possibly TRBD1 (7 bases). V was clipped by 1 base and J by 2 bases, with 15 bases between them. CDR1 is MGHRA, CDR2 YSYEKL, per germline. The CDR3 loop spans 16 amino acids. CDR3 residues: CASSQGRGGGPYEQYF. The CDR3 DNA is TGCGCCAGCAGCCAAGGACGAGGAGGGGGCCCCTACGAGCAGTACTTC.

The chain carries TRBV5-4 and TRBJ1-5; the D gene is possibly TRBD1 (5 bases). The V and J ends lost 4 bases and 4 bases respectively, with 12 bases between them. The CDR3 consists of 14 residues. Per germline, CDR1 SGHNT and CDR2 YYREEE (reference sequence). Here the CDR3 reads CASSRAGQNQPQHF. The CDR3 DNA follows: TGTGCCAGCAGCCGGGCGGGGCAGAATCAGCCCCAGCATTTT.

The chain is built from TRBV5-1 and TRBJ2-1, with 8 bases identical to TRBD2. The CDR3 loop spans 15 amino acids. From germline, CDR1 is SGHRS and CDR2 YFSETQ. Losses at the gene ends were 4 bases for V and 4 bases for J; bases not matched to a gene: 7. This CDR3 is CASSTGLGDYNEQFF. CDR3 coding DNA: TGCGCCAGCAGCACGGGACTAGGGGATTACAATGAGCAGTTCTTC.

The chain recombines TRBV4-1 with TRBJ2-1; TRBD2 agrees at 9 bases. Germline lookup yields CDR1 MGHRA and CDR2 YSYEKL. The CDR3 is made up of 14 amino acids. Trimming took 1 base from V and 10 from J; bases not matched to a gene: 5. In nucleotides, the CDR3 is TGCGCCAGCAGCCAAGTATGGCGGGAGGGCGAGCAGTTCTTC. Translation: CASSQVWREGEQFF.

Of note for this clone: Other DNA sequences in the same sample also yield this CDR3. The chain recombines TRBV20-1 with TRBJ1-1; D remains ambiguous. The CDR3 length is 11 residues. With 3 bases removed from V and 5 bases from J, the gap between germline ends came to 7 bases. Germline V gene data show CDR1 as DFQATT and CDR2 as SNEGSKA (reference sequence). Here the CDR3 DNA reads TGCAGTGCTAGGGCGGGTACTGAAGCTTTCTTT. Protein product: CSARAGTEAFF.

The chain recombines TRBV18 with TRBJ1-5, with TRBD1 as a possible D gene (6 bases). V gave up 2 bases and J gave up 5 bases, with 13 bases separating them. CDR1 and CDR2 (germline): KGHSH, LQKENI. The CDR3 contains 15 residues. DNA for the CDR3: TGTGCCAGCTCACCAGAGTGGGGGGGCGATCAGCCCCAGCATTTT. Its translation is CASSPEWGGDQPQHF.

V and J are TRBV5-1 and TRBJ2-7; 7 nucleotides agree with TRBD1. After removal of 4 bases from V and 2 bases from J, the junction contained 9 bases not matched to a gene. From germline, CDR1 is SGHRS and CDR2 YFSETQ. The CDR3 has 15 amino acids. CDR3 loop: CASSHLLDRAYEQYF. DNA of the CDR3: TGCGCCAGCAGCCACCTGCTCGACAGGGCCTACGAGCAGTACTTC.

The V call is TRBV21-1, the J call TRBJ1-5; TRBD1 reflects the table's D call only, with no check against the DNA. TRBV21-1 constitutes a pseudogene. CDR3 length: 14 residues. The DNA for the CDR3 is TGTGCCAGCAGCCTACAGGGGGGCGATCAGCCCCAGCATTTT. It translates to CASSLQGGDQPQHF.